This T cell receptor beta chain derives from a study of blood T cell repertoires in COVID-19. Study as a whole: Sites across the United States, Italy and Spain contributed samples from acute and convalescent COVID-19.

In the original workflow: Amplifying reference gene primers gave estimates of nucleated cell counts. Profiling relied on immunoSEQ multiplex PCR, and the TCRdb table lists in-frame clones only, not all of them. V, J and clone size are those of that table, while D and trimming were read from the DNA. The table has approximately 190,000 clones, around 84% seen once. Sequencing input: peripheral blood. The sequence was obtained from a man aged 25-45 years with active or convalescent COVID-19.

The DNA of the CDR3 is TGTGCCAGCAGCGATGACAGGGGCTCAATCCTGGCTGAGCAGTTCTTC. It encodes CASSDDRGSILAEQFF. The genes are TRBV9 and TRBJ2-1, with 8 bases that match TRBD1. Losses at the gene ends were 3 bases for V and 9 bases for J; bases not matched to a gene: 14. This CDR3 spans 16 amino acids. Germline V gene data show CDR1 as SGDLS and CDR2 as YYNGEE.